These 3 T cell receptor beta chains originate from one sample sequenced in a study of shared clonotypes between healthy human individuals. Repertoires were generated with immunoSEQ multiplex PCR, while TCRdb's copy carries only in-frame clones and drops some. The sample includes some 1.5 million clones, 98% of them seen just once. Sample: naive CD4+ T cells sorted from blood. Subset indicated: CD45RA+ positively selected. These receptors originate from a man aged 25-45 years in good health.

Note on this clone: Other nucleotide sequences from this sample produce the same CDR3. The chain carries TRBV13 and TRBJ2-7; 11 nucleotides align to TRBD1. V dropped 5 bases and J dropped 4; count of bases not matched to a gene: 1. CDR3 length: 13 amino acids. From germline, CDR1 is PRHDT and CDR2 FYEKMQ (reference sequence). CDR3 sequence reads: CASSRDRGYEQYF. Written as DNA, the CDR3 is TGTGCCAGCAGCAGGGACAGGGGGTACGAGCAGTACTTC.

The V call is TRBV5-1, the J call TRBJ2-1, with 7 positions matching TRBD2. The junction had 8 bases not matched to a gene; V was cut back by 3 bases and J by 8 bases. Germline lookup yields CDR1 SGHRS and CDR2 YFSETQ. This CDR3 has 14 amino acids. CDR3 amino acids: CASSSRTRSYEQFF. The CDR3, as DNA: TGCGCCAGCAGCTCGCGGACTAGGTCATATGAGCAGTTCTTC.

The rearrangement joins TRBV9 to TRBJ2-7; D perhaps matches TRBD1 (6 bases). Germline CDR1 SGDLS, CDR2 YYNGEE. The CDR3 extends over 14 amino acids. V gave up 5 bases and J gave up 4 bases, with 16 bases separating them. CDR3 sequence reads: CASSAGVGVYEQYF. For the CDR3, the DNA is TGTGCCAGCAGTGCAGGGGTAGGGGTTTACGAGCAGTACTTC.